The sequence of this T cell receptor beta chain was determined in a study of blood T cells in healthy people across ages. For the second PCR, which ran for about 6 to 12 cycles, a sample-barcoded 5' primer and a J-beta primer mix were used. MiXCR, applied by TCRdb to the 5' RACE reads, yields one record per CDR3 protein. The sample lists hundreds of thousands of distinct CDR3 sequences; nearly 60% were seen once. The sequenced sample was blood. The TCR originated in a man aged 30 to 39 in good health.

The DNA of the CDR3 is TGCGCCAGCAGCCAACGCCAACTACAAAGTTCACACGAGCAGTACTTC. This translates into CASSQRQLQSSHEQYF. V gene TRBV4-1 combines with J gene TRBJ2-7, with no clear D. The CDR3 covers 16 residues. The germline gives CDR1 MGHRA, CDR2 YSYEKL. Deletions cut 2 bases from V and 5 bases from J, with 19 bases between.